This T cell receptor (beta chain) was sequenced during a study of a mutant IDH1 vaccine in newly diagnosed glioma. About the research overall: Every participant had undergone radiotherapy, temozolomide, or both before, and most underwent both.

Concerning this clone: The antigen is not known.

The CDR3 consists of 16 residues. The ends were cut back, 0 bases at V and 7 bases at J, with 19 bases in the middle. From germline, CDR1 is SGDLS and CDR2 YYNGEE. Study conclusions and caveats: Top peripheral T cell clonotype shifts appeared unrelated to pseudoprogression. Over 85% of patients showed vaccine-induced immune responses across multiple MHC alleles.

Assay used: immunoSEQ multiplex PCR; TCRdb lists only in-frame clones, some missing. The sample includes 15,000 to 20,000 clones, about 80% of them seen just once. Indicated time point: baseline, week 1 (first vaccination visit). Treatment defined: pre-vaccination baseline after standard-of-care therapy. The donors' diagnosis was new WHO grade 3 or 4 astrocytoma that was IDH1-mutant and ATRX-lost. The chain recombines TRBV9 with TRBJ1-2, with D perhaps TRBD1 (5 bases). The sequencing here drew on PBMCs, taken from a glioma patient treated with radiotherapy, temozolomide or both. This TCR was recovered from a man aged 40-49 years with glioma. The CDR3 DNA follows: TGTGCCAGCAGCGTAGGTAGTCGGGCGGCAGGGTTTGGCTACACCTTC. As protein: CASSVGSRAAGFGYTF.